This TCR beta chain was captured in a study of graft-versus-host responses after intestinal transplantation. The overall study: Anti-thymocyte globulin induction preceded 2 to 4 years of tacrolimus and steroid maintenance in all recipients.

The CDR3 spans 13 residues. The V end lost 1 base, the J end lost 5 bases, and 8 bases lay between the germline ends. The germline CDR1 and CDR2 sequences are LNHNV and YYDKDF (reference sequence). Sequencing used immunoSEQ multiplex PCR; TCRdb keeps in-frame clones, though not all of them. This table holds almost 55,000 clones, about 89% found once. This sample comprised PBMCs, obtained 650 to 670 days after intestinal transplant. The gene calls are TRBV15 and TRBJ1-2; D is ambiguous. The receptor was derived from a human patient who received an intestinal transplant, so some T cells may come from the graft donor. CDR3 sequence reads: CATSRGADYGYTF. The CDR3, as DNA: TGTGCCACCAGCAGAGGGGCAGATTATGGCTACACCTTC. Based on the CDR3 plus reference TRBV15 and TRBJ1-2, the full variable domain is DAMVIQNPRYQVTQFGKPVTLSCSQTLNHNVMYWYQQKSSQAPKLLFHYYDKDFNNEADTPDNFQSRRPNTSFCFLDIRSPGLGDTAMYLCATSRGADYGYTFGSGTRLTVV.